Presented here are 5 T cell receptor beta chains from one specimen sequenced in a study of molecular identifiers for immune sequencing clone quantification. MiXCR was run by TCRdb on the PCR reads, yielding one entry per CDR3 protein. The table lists approximately 550,000 distinct CDR3 sequences, around 23% of them singletons. The specimen was naive CD8+ T cells from blood, with Jurkat cell RNA spiked in. Subset: FACS-sorted CD8+CD4-CCR7+CD45RA+ naive T cells. These receptors all come from a human donor in good health. Some libraries in this study had Jurkat cell RNA spiked in.

Details on this clonotype: A much larger clone differs by one base, so this may be a read error. V is TRBV2 and J is TRBJ1-5, with D maybe TRBD1 (6 bases). Germline CDR1 SNHLY, CDR2 FYNNEI. The CDR3 extends over 14 amino acids. V was pared by 6 bases and J by 2 bases, with 11 bases between. In nucleotides, the CDR3 is TGTGCCAGCAGAGTGGGGGCAGGCAATCAGCCCCAGCATTTT. Translation gives CASRVGAGNQPQHF.

This clonotype was recorded at least ten times. The gene calls are TRBV29-1 and TRBJ2-7; 8 nucleotides align to TRBD2. From germline, CDR1 is SQVTM and CDR2 ANQGSEA. CDR3 length: 12 amino acids. Germline trimming cut 3 bases from V and 6 bases from J; bases unmatched to any gene: 4. This CDR3 is CSVDGGVSEQYF. The CDR3, as DNA: TGCAGCGTTGACGGGGGGGTTAGCGAGCAGTACTTC.

This chain links TRBV7-6 with TRBJ2-5; D unresolved. Trimming took off 4 bases at V and 7 bases at J, with 7 bases between the two ends. The CDR3 has 11 residues. CDR1 is SGHVS and CDR2 is FNYEAQ in the germline V gene. CDR3 nucleotide sequence: TGTGCCAGCAGCTCGGATCGGACCCAGTACTTC. It yields the protein CASSSDRTQYF.

There are many counts of this clonotype. The DNA of the CDR3 is TGTGCCAGCAGCGTAGGAACGACAGACACAGATACGCAGTATTTT. This codes for CASSVGTTDTDTQYF. This chain uses TRBV9 with TRBJ2-3; a weak D match, TRBD1 (5 bases). V lost 0 bases, J lost 2 bases, and 10 bases lay in between. The V gene's germline CDR1 is SGDLS and CDR2 YYNGEE. The CDR3 totals 15 residues.

This clonotype has at least ten counts. The V call is TRBV28, the J call TRBJ1-5; D remains ambiguous. The CDR3 contains 16 residues. Germline V CDR1 and CDR2: MDHEN, SYDVKM. The V gene lost 7 bases and the J gene lost 0 bases, with 16 bases spanning the gap. DNA for the CDR3: TGTGCCAGCATGGCAGATCTCATTTATAGCAATCAGCCCCAGCATTTT. Amino acids: CASMADLIYSNQPQHF.